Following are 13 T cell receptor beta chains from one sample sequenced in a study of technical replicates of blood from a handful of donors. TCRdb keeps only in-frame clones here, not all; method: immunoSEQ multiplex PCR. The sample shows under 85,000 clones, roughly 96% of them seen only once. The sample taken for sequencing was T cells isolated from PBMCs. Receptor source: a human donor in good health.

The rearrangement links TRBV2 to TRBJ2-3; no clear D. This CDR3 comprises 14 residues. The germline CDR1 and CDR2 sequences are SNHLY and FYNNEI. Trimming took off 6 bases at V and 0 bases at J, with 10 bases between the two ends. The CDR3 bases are TGTGCCAGCAGAGCGTGGTTTAGCACAGATACGCAGTATTTT. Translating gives CASRAWFSTDTQYF.

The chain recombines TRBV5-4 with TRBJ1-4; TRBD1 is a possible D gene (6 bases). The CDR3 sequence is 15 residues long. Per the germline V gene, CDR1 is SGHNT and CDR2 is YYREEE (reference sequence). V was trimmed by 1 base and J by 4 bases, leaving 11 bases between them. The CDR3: CASSLSGQNNEKLFF. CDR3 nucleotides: TGTGCCAGCAGCTTGAGTGGACAGAATAATGAAAAACTGTTTTTT.

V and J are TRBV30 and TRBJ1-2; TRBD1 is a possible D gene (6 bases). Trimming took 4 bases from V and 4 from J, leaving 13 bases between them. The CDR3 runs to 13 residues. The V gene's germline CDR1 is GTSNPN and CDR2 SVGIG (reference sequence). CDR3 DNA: TGTGCCTGGATCGTGGGGGCAGGCTATGGCTACACCTTC. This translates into CAWIVGAGYGYTF.

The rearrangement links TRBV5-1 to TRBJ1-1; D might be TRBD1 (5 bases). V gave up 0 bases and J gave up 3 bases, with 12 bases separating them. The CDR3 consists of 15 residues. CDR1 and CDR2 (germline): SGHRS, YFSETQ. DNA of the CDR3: TGCGCCAGCAGCTTGGGGCGGGGGTATGACACTGAAGCTTTCTTT. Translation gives CASSLGRGYDTEAFF. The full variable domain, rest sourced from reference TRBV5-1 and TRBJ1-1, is KAGVTQTPRYLIKTRGQQVTLSCSPISGHRSVSWYQQTPGQGLQFLFEYFSETQRNKGNFPGRFSGRQFSNSRSEMNVSTLELGDSALYLCASSLGRGYDTEAFFGQGTRLTVV.

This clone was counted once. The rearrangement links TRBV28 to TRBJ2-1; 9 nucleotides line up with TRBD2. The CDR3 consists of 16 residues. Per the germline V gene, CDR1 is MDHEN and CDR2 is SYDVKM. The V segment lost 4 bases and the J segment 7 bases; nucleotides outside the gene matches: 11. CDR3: CASSSPSGIEGNEQFF. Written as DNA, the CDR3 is TGTGCCAGCAGTTCACCTAGCGGGATCGAGGGAAATGAGCAGTTCTTC.

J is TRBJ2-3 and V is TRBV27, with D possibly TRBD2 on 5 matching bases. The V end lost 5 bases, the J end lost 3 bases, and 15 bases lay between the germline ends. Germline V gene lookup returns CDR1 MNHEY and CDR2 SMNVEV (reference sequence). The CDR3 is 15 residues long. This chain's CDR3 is CASSAEGEGTDTQYF. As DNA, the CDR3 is TGTGCCAGCAGTGCCGAGGGAGAAGGAACAGATACGCAGTATTTT.

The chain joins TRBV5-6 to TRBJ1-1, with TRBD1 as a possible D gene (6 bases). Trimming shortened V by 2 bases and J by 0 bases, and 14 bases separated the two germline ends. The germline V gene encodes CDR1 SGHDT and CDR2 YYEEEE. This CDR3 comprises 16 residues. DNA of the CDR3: TGTGCCAGCAGCTTTGGGGGCGGGTACGTGAACACTGAAGCTTTCTTT. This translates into CASSFGGGYVNTEAFF. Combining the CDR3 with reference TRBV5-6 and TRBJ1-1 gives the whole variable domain DAGVTQSPTHLIKTRGQQVTLRCSPKSGHDTVSWYQQALGQGPQFIFQYYEEEERQRGNFPDRFSGHQFPNYSSELNVNALLLGDSALYLCASSFGGGYVNTEAFFGQGTRLTVV.

As DNA, the CDR3 is TGTGCCAGCAGTTCACAGGGTGCGCCCTACGAGCAGTACTTC. This gives the protein CASSSQGAPYEQYF. The rearrangement links TRBV6-5 to TRBJ2-7; a possible D gene is TRBD1 (6 bases). CDR1 is MNHEY, CDR2 SVGAGI, per germline. The CDR3 sequence is 14 residues long. The V end was cut by 4 bases, the J end by 2 bases, with 12 bases between.

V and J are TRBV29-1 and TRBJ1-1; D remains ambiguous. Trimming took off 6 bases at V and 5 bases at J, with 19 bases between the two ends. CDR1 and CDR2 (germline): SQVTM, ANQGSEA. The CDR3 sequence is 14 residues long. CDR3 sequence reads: CSVELSSSRTEAFF. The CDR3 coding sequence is TGCAGCGTAGAACTTTCTAGTTCCAGAACTGAAGCTTTCTTT. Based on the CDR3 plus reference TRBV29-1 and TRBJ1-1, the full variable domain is SAVISQKPSRDICQRGTSLTIQCQVDSQVTMMFWYRQQPGQSLTLIATANQGSEATYESGFVIDKFPISRPNLTFSTLTVSNMSPEDSSIYLCSVELSSSRTEAFFGQGTRLTVV.

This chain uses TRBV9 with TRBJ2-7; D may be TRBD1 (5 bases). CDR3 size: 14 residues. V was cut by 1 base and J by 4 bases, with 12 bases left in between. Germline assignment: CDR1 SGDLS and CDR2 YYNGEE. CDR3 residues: CASSVFDSEYEQYF. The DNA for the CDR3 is TGTGCCAGCAGCGTATTTGACAGTGAGTACGAGCAGTACTTC.

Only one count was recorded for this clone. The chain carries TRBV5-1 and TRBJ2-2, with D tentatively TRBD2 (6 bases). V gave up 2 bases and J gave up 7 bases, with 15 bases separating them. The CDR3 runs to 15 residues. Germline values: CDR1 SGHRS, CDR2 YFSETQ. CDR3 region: CASSLGGSSVGELFF. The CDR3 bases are TGCGCCAGCAGCTTAGGAGGGAGTTCTGTCGGGGAGCTGTTTTTT.

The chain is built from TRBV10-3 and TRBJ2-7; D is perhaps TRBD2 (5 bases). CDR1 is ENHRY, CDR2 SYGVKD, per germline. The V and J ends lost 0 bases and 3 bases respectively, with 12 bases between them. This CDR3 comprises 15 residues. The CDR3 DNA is TGTGCCATCAGTGAGTCGGGAGCGGTTTACTACGAGCAGTACTTC. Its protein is CAISESGAVYYEQYF.

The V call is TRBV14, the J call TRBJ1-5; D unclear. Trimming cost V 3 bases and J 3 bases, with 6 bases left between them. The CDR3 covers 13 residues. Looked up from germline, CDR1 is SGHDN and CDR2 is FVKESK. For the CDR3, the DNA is TGTGCCAGCAGCCAGTACAACAATCAGCCCCAGCATTTT. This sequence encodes CASSQYNNQPQHF.